These 7 T cell receptor beta chains were all obtained from the same sample, sequenced in a study of cytomegalovirus exposure and HLA in healthy donors. This PCR relied on a set of 60 Vbeta primers and 13 Jbeta primers. The assay was immunoSEQ multiplex PCR, and TCRdb's table has in-frame clones only and misses some. The table has more than 95,000 clones, 17% seen once. The specimen sequenced was PBMCs. The receptors shown here come from a female donor in good health and CMV-seropositive.

Only a few counts were recorded for this clone. The chain is built from TRBV5-4 and TRBJ1-4; TRBD1 aligns across 9 bases. Germline CDR1 is SGHNT and CDR2 is YYREEE (reference sequence). The CDR3 loop spans 15 amino acids. V was pared by 5 bases and J by 7 bases, with 9 bases of the junction left unmatched. CDR3 residues: CASSTRTGAIEKLFF. In nucleotides, the CDR3 is TGTGCCAGCAGTACCCGGACAGGGGCGATTGAAAAACTGTTTTTT.

This chain connects TRBV27 to TRBJ2-1; tentative D call: TRBD1 (6 bases). The V gene's germline CDR1 is MNHEY and CDR2 SMNVEV (reference sequence). V lost 5 bases to trimming and J lost 6 bases, with 14 bases between them. CDR3 size: 14 residues. CDR3 region: CASSVGTFPNEQFF. CDR3 in DNA: TGTGCCAGCAGTGTCGGGACATTTCCCAATGAGCAGTTCTTC.

The chain recombines TRBV15 with TRBJ1-5, with a possible D match to TRBD1 (6 bases). The CDR3 is 15 residues long. The germline V and J ends were trimmed by 5 bases and 4 bases, with 15 bases remaining between them. In germline, CDR1 is LNHNV, CDR2 YYDKDF (reference sequence). The CDR3 protein is CATSGTGTSNQPQHF. CDR3 DNA: TGTGCCACCAGCGGTACCGGGACATCTAATCAGCCCCAGCATTTT.

This clone has more than one count but fewer than ten. The chain joins TRBV4-1 to TRBJ2-5; 12 bases are a match to TRBD2. Germline CDR1 is MGHRA and CDR2 is YSYEKL. The trim removed 5 bases at V and 2 bases at J, leaving 15 bases unmatched. This CDR3 has 19 residues. The CDR3 DNA reads as TGCGCCAGCAGCGAAGTCACGCCCCTTGGACTAGCGGGGCAAGAGACCCAGTACTTC. It codes for CASSEVTPLGLAGQETQYF.

The V and J genes are TRBV15 and TRBJ2-5, with 13 bases lining up with TRBD2. The CDR3 consists of 16 residues. CDR1 is LNHNV and CDR2 is YYDKDF in the germline V gene (reference sequence). With V trimmed by 5 bases and J by 5 bases, 8 bases remained unmatched. This CDR3 reads CATSPGLAGAGETQYF. DNA of the CDR3: TGTGCCACCAGCCCTGGACTAGCGGGAGCCGGGGAGACCCAGTACTTC.

The chain has TRBV27 and TRBJ2-7; possible D gene TRBD2, 5 bases. Deletions cut 6 bases from V and 3 bases from J, with 12 bases between. The germline V gene has CDR1 MNHEY and CDR2 SMNVEV (reference sequence). The CDR3 is 13 residues long. The CDR3 DNA reads TGTGCCAGCAGCCTAGCACGGGGCTACGAGCAGTACTTC. It codes for CASSLARGYEQYF.

This clone turned up a few times. The J gene is TRBJ2-4, the V gene TRBV27; TRBD2 matches at 10 bases. J lost 6 bases, V lost 4 bases, and 12 bases had no gene match. The CDR3 is 17 residues long. The V gene's germline CDR1 is MNHEY and CDR2 SMNVEV (reference sequence). CDR3 coding DNA: TGTGCCAGCAGTTCTCTCAGCGGGAGGGCCGGAGGAAACATTCAGTACTTC. Its protein is CASSSLSGRAGGNIQYF.